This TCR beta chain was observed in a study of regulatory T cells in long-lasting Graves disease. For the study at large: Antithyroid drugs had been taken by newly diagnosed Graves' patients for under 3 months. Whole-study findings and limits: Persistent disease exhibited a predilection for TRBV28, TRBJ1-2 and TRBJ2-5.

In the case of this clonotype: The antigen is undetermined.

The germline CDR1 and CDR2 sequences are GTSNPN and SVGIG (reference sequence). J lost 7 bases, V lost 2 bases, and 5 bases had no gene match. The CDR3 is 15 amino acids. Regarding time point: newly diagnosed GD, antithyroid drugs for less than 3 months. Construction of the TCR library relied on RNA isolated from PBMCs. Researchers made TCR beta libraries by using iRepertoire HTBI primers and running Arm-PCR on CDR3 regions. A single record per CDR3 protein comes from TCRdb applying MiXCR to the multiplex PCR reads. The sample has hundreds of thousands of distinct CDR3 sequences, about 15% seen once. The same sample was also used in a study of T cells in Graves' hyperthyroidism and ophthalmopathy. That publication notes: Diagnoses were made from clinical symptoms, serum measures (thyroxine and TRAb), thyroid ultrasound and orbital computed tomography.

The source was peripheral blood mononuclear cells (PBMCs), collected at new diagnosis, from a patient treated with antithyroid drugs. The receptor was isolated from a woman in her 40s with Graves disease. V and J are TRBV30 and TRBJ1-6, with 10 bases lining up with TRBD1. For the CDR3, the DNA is TGTGCCTGGAGTTTACCGGGACAGGGGAATTCACCCCTCCACTTT. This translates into CAWSLPGQGNSPLHF.